The present T cell receptor (beta chain) was sequenced within a study of blood T cell repertoires in COVID-19 (dated by TCRdb to the early 2020s). Study-level background: Collaborator samples came from the United States, Italy and Spain and covered acute and convalescent phases of COVID-19. The material from the prospective study consisted of cDNA or gDNA derived from T cells, B-cell-depleted T cells, or PBMCs. The dataset comprised deeply sampled blood TCRbeta repertoires from subjects exposed to, actively infected with, or recovered from COVID-19. A freely available public database, intended as a resource for researchers studying the immune response to SARS-CoV-2, is where the repertoires were released. The samples were drawn from two sources: the first 160 participants of the ongoing ImmuneRACE study, and over 950 subjects contributed by 6 global collaborators. Nearly every sample came with metadata listing a de-identified subject ID, COVID-19 status, age in years and sex. Where HLA class I and class II types were available, the types were taken from metadata supplied by the sample provider, not from assay-based typing.

CDR1 and CDR2, looked up from the germline V gene (reference sequence), are MNHEY and SMNVEV. The CDR3 spans 15 residues, from the cysteine through the phenylalanine. Of the read, only the CDR3 DNA is kept; its 45 bases are in frame from base 1. Relative to germline, V is 8 bases shorter and J is 0 bases shorter, with 13 bases between their ends. In regard to this clone: Its antigen is currently not known. No clone much larger than this one lies a single base away; base qualities are absent.

The investigation overall reported the following: The quantity of clinical and demographic metadata differed by source and by participant and was supplied without curation.

The immunoSEQ Assay, a bias-controlled multiplex PCR, was used to amplify TCRbeta CDR3 regions from genomic DNA. Per the authors' processing: Nucleated cell counts per sample were estimated from amplification of reference gene primers within the assay. To quantify the absolute abundance of each unique TCRbeta CDR3 rearrangement, sequence reads were collapsed and filtered. For each sample, productive Simpson clonality was calculated as the square root of Simpson's diversity index over productive rearrangements. TCRdb re-hosts the immuneACCESS table, in-frame sequences only. Its copies lack some clones; in the studies checked, an unresolved V gene accounts for under half of them, and the cause for the rest is not known. V and J calls and clone size follow that table, whereas D and trimming were derived from the DNA. Here the sample has some 200,000 clones; roughly nine tenths occur a single time. The ten largest clonotypes hold 20% to 25% of the sample.

The collaborating institutions used their own protocols to collect whole blood in K2EDTA tubes. For TCRbeta analysis, collaborator samples were shipped as frozen whole blood, as isolated PBMCs, or as DNA extracted from either sample type. The sequence came from a man aged 60 to 69 with active or convalescent COVID-19. Material for sequencing was peripheral blood. The sequence joins TRBV27 to TRBJ2-2; TRBD2 is perhaps the D gene, given 5 matching bases. CDR3 region: CASSWRGPNTGELFF. In nucleotide form, the sequence is TGTGCCAGCTCTTGGAGAGGGCCGAACACCGGGGAGCTGTTTTTT.